The 3 T cell receptor beta chains presented below share a single source sample, sequenced in a study of blood T cell repertoires in COVID-19. Using immunoSEQ multiplex PCR, the repertoire was profiled, and TCRdb retains in-frame clones only, with some absent. The sample lists some 140,000 clones, 65% to 90% occurring once. Sequenced sample: peripheral blood. These receptors all stem from a woman aged 55-70 years with COVID-19, enrolled during active disease.

DNA for the CDR3: TGTGCCAGCACCTTTCAGGGGGCCGTGAACACTGAAGCTTTCTTT. Translating gives CASTFQGAVNTEAFF. The J gene is TRBJ1-1, the V gene TRBV7-9; 8 nucleotides line up with TRBD1. The CDR3 is made up of 15 amino acids. Germline trimming cut 7 bases from V and 0 bases from J; bases unmatched to any gene: 7. Germline lookup yields CDR1 SEHNR and CDR2 FQNEAQ (reference sequence).

This clone was seen only a few times. The chain has TRBV3-1 (or the pseudogene TRBV3-2) and TRBJ1-1; maybe TRBD1 (6 bases). Trimming took 4 bases from V and 4 from J, leaving 10 bases between them. The CDR3 is 13 amino acids. The germline V gene encodes CDR1 LGHDT and CDR2 YNNKEL (reference sequence). The CDR3 DNA reads TGTGCCAGCAGCCGAGAGGGGGGCACTGAAGCTTTCTTT. This sequence encodes CASSREGGTEAFF.

This clone was recorded a few times. The chain couples TRBV5-8 to TRBJ1-6, with 8 bases fitting TRBD1. CDR3 length: 17 residues. Germline V gives CDR1 SGHTS, CDR2 YDEGEE. Germline trimming cut 2 bases from V and 7 bases from J; bases unmatched to any gene: 11. The chain's CDR3 is CASSLPGQARNNSPLHF. CDR3 sequence (DNA): TGTGCCAGCAGCTTACCGGGACAGGCGCGAAACAATTCACCCCTCCACTTT.